The TCR beta chain described here comes from a study of cytomegalovirus exposure and HLA in healthy donors (TCRdb year 2017). General notes on the study: An earlier analysis of roughly 500 of the donors reported 250 to 350 Gb of sequence data and 95 million to 140 million unique TCR beta sequences obtained from around 180 million T cells. An early release that covered some 640 HLA-typed donors contained around 300 gigabases of sequencing data and 70 million to 100 million unique TCR sequences. Of the 398 genotyped donors, 75% to 85% were placed in the genetic ancestry cluster associated with self-reported Caucasian donors. The study aimed to test whether cataloging public T cell receptors could reveal signatures of past pathogen exposure. The T cell repertoires of 550 to 850 subjects were profiled by immunosequencing and related to cytomegalovirus serostatus. In addition to the first cohort of 666 subjects, a separate validation cohort of over 90 different subjects was used. To predict cytomegalovirus infection status, the study combined high-throughput TCR immunosequencing, statistical association of individual TCRs with disease status, and machine learning. To study patterns of TCR occurrence, a later analysis re-analyzed previously published TCR beta repertoires from several hundred donors and added high-resolution HLA genotyping. Rather than using new phenotypic data, the later analysis identified candidate immune exposures from TCR beta sequences and from how often those sequences occurred across donors. An earlier analysis of approximately 580 of the donors used high-throughput TCR beta sequencing to judge whether each TCR beta V gene segment behaved as functional or pseudogenic. Donor age, sex, ethnicity and CMV serostatus were collected together with the repertoire data. A later genetic analysis took genome-wide SNP genotypes for about 55% of the roughly 670 donors and used that subset as a discovery cohort. All discovery cohort repertoires had been generated on a single sequencing platform. HLA typing included class I and class II loci at four-digit resolution. Typing coverage varied by locus: roughly 620-640 donors for A, B, C, DRB1 and DQB1; roughly 510 for DQA1; over 600 for DPA1; 450 to 480 for DPB1. Four or five DR-DQ haplotypes were handled as single units for association and clustering because linkage in the cohort was strong. Among 398 genotyped donors of the cohort, an average of roughly 230,000 unique TCR beta nucleotide sequences was sequenced per donor, of which about 18% were non-productive. What the work shows at the level of the full study, not this receptor alone: Correlated functional status among segregating V segments might be attributable to linkage disequilibrium, but an unknown experimental factor could not be ruled out. CMV serostatus was the only immune exposure information available for the cohort. HLA typing was unavailable for some donors at each locus, so association tests used only the typed subset. It was suggested by the authors that the approach could potentially be generalized to other disease states and immunological phenotypes. Presence/absence analyses assumed roughly uniform sequencing depth across donors, an assumption that may not hold. Some IMGT-functional V segments, including TRBV6-2 and TRBV6-3, could not be told apart with the 87-base-pair reads, so those segments were excluded. In a later analysis, the rate of TCR association differed among HLA loci, with DRB1 alleles having the most associated TCRs and HLA-C alleles having the fewest. Assigning TCR associations to individual alleles was difficult when HLA alleles, especially DR and DQ, strongly co-occurred. A cluster of highly shared sequence variants was judged likely to represent a technical artifact of the sequencing pipeline. Most TCR sequences were observed very rarely across donors, whereas some public TCRs were present in many individuals. A later analysis found that most CMV-associated TCR beta chains appeared HLA-restricted, with HLA associations seemingly driven largely by CMV exposure. In a later analysis, HLA-associated TCR beta chains were found to be more clonally expanded and to have lower generation probabilities than equally common non-associated chains. A later genetic analysis reported fewer N-insertions in productive TCRs among donors in an Asian-associated ancestry cluster than the roughly 700-donor mean. The study gave a list of some 150 TCR beta chains associated with cytomegalovirus. About 17 rarely observed V segments, including chromosome 9 orphons, were excluded from the earlier analysis of several hundred of the donors because counts were too low. This cohort had only TCR beta chains sequenced, and the lack of alpha or paired-chain data limited which features could be detected. In vitro tests confirmed that a few of the cytomegalovirus-associated TCR beta chains recognize cytomegalovirus antigens. In both the original and validation cohorts, the classifier was reported to diagnose cytomegalovirus status with high specificity and sensitivity. In an earlier analysis of approximately 600 of the donors, most TCR beta V segments were observed in productive rearrangements about 90% or about 30% of the time, broadly matching IMGT annotations. V-gene and J-gene trimming of TCR beta chains was associated with a missense DCLRE1C variant in a later genetic analysis, and the association was replicated in an independent cohort. According to a later analysis, parvovirus B19, influenza, CMV and Epstein-Barr virus appeared linked to several top co-occurrence clusters. A further reported finding was that TCR beta sequences accurately predicted the HLA-A and HLA-B alleles for most subjects in the first cohort. Specific HLA alleles were associated with about 17,000 TCR beta sequences at a false discovery rate of 0.05 in a later analysis.

As for this clone: No cognate antigen has been identified for it. The record has no base qualities; no much larger clone is one base away.

The germline ends are 13 bases apart after V is trimmed by 4 bases and J by 7 bases. CDR1 and CDR2 were assigned from the germline V gene as MNHEY and SVGAGI. The CDR3 measures 14 amino acids from cysteine to phenylalanine. The only DNA kept is the CDR3, 42 bases in frame from the first base. The library was produced with the immunoSEQ multiplex PCR assay. A mixture of 60 forward primers for TCR Vbeta segments and 13 reverse primers for TCR Jbeta segments was used in the multiplex PCR. Amplification of the CDR3 region of rearranged TCR beta genes was performed with a multiplex PCR assay on genomic DNA. Amplified TCR beta libraries were sequenced as 87-base-pair reads on the Illumina HiSeq System. In the authors' own workflow: Across the roughly 670 repertoires, a later analysis counted roughly 84 million unique TCR beta chains, roughly 11 million of which were shared by at least two donors. Raw reads were error-corrected and collapsed into unique sequences by a nearest-neighbor algorithm in which closely related sequences were merged to remove PCR and sequencing errors. To assign V, D and J gene segments, CDR3 sequences were aligned to IMGT reference sequences. For a sequence to be retained, at least a six-nucleotide match to both a V gene segment and a J gene segment was required. A rearrangement was called productive if the CDR3 had no stop codons and remained in frame with V and J, and every other rearrangement was called non-productive. Following IMGT convention, CDR3 was defined as the stretch from the second conserved V-encoded cysteine to the conserved J-encoded phenylalanine. The earlier analysis of roughly 590 of the donors excluded any sequence lacking an unambiguous match to a single V gene segment. In an earlier analysis of 587 of the donors, a V segment was called functional when productive rearrangements were above 56.7%, and segregating when the standard deviation between donors exceeded 5%. To diagnose cytomegalovirus status from the catalog of TCR beta chain sequences, a statistical classification framework was built. V and J gene assignment, in a later analysis, came from comparing TCR nucleotide sequences with IMGT/GENE-DB human TR gene sequences. In a later analysis, CDR3 sequences and most-parsimonious VDJ recombination scenarios were assigned using the TCRdist pipeline. In a later analysis, every TCR beta chain was defined by the combination of its CDR3 amino acid sequence and its V-gene family, and reads without a unique V-gene family were dropped. As a way to deal with suspected cross-contamination and a sequencing artifact, a later analysis dropped approximately 590 nucleotide sequences that were highly shared and had low generation probability. A later analysis calculated a clonal expansion index for each public chain from normalized within-repertoire ranks of inferred template counts. In a later analysis, generation probabilities were computed using a VDJ recombination model fitted to out-of-frame rearrangements, and the results were checked against IGoR. In a later analysis, TCR-TCR, TCR-HLA and TCR-CMV co-occurrence was scored with hypergeometric tests, and a repertoire-size bias correction was applied to TCR pairs. False discovery rates were estimated in a later analysis by permuting HLA or CMV assignments 20 times. In a later analysis, co-occurring TCRs were grouped with DBSCAN, and TCRdist sequence similarity was added when clustering was performed within HLA-allele-positive subsets. Repertoires with fewer than 30,000 or more than 120,000 public chains, plus five repertoires with anomalous nucleotide sharing, were excluded from co-occurrence clustering. Here the immuneACCESS table is served through TCRdb, limited to in-frame sequences with V and J called. Missing clones are a known gap in these copies; in checked studies unresolved V genes cover under half, and the rest lacks a known reason. V and J calls and clone size come straight from that table; D and trimming were deduced from the DNA. This sample gives 250,000 or so clones in total; around 85% of them show up just once. The ten top clones hold over 1% of the sample.

The cohort consisted of hundreds of healthy bone marrow donors. At the time of sampling, all cohort members were nominally healthy, though unrecorded immune exposures were likely present. Of the approximately 670 cohort members, approximately 280 had positive CMV serostatus and 350 to 450 had negative CMV serostatus, and CMV serostatus was not recorded for the donor. Each donor provided a peripheral blood sample, and peripheral blood mononuclear cells were used for TCR beta sequencing. Genomic DNA extraction from the blood cell samples was performed with the Qiagen DNeasy Blood Extraction Kit. Sequencing used PBMCs. The chain is assembled from TRBV6-5 and TRBJ1-4; TRBD1 is perhaps the D gene, given 6 matching bases. The clonotype was recovered from a human donor in good health. The DNA sequence reads TGTGCCAGCAGTTCACAGGGCCCTGTTGAAAAACTGTTTTTT. Protein translation: CASSSQGPVEKLFF.